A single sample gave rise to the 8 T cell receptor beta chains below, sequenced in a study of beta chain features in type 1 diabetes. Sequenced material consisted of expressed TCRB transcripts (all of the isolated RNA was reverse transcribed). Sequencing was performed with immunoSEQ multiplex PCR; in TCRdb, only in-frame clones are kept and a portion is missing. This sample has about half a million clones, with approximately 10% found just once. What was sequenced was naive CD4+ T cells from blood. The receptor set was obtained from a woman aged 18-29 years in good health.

Here the CDR3 DNA reads TGTGCCAGCAGTGTTGCCCGGACAGGGCGCGAGCAGTACTTC. Translating gives CASSVARTGREQYF. This chain uses TRBV27 with TRBJ2-7, with 8 bases identical to TRBD1. The trim removed 5 bases at V and 6 bases at J, leaving 9 bases unmatched. Germline values: CDR1 MNHEY, CDR2 SMNVEV (reference sequence). The CDR3 contains 14 residues.

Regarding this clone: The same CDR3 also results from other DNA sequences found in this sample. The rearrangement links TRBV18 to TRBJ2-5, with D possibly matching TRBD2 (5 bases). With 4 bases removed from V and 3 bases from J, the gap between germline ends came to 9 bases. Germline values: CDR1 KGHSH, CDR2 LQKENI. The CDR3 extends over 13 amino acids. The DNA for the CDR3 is TGTGCCAGCTCACTCGGACTCGAAGAGACCCAGTACTTC. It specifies CASSLGLEETQYF. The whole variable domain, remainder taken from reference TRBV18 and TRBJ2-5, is NAGVMQNPRHLVRRRGQEARLRCSPMKGHSHVYWYRQLPEEGLKFMVYLQKENIIDESGMPKERFSAEFPKEGPSILRIQQVVRGDSAAYFCASSLGLEETQYFGPGTRLLVL.

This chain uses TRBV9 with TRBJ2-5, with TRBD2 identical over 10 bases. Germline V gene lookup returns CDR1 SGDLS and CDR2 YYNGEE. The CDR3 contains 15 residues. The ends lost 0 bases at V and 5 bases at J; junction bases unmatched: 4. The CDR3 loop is CASSVERGGFETQYF. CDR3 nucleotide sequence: TGTGCCAGCAGCGTAGAGCGGGGGGGCTTCGAGACCCAGTACTTC.

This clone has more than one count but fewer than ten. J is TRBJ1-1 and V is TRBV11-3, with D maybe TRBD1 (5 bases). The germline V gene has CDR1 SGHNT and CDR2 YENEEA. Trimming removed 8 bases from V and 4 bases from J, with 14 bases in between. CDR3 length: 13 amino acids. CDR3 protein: CASGFTGGTEAFF. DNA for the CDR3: TGTGCCAGCGGGTTCACCGGGGGCACTGAAGCTTTCTTT.

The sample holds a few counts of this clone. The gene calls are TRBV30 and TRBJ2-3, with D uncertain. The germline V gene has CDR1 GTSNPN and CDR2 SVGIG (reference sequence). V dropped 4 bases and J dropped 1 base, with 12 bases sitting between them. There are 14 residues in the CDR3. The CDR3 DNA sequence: TGTGCCTGGACTTTTGGTCGGGGCACAGATACGCAGTATTTT. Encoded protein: CAWTFGRGTDTQYF.

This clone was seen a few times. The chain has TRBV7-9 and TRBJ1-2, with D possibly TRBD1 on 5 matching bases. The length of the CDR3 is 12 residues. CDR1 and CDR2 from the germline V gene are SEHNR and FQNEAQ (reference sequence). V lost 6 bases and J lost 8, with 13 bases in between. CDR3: CASSVPGSGYTF. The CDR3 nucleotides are TGTGCCAGCAGTGTCCCAGGGAGCGGCTACACCTTC.

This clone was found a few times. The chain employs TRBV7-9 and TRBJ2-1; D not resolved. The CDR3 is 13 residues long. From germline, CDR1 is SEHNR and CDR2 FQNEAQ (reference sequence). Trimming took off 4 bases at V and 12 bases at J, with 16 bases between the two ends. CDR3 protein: CASSSTISLRQFF. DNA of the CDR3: TGTGCCAGCAGCTCGACGATAAGTCTCAGGCAGTTCTTC.

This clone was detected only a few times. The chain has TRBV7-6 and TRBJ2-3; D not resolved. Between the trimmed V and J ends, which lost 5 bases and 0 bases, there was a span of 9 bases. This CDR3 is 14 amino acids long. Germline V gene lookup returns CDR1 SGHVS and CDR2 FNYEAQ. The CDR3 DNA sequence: TGTGCCAGCAGCATTGGGCCTAGCACAGATACGCAGTATTTT. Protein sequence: CASSIGPSTDTQYF.